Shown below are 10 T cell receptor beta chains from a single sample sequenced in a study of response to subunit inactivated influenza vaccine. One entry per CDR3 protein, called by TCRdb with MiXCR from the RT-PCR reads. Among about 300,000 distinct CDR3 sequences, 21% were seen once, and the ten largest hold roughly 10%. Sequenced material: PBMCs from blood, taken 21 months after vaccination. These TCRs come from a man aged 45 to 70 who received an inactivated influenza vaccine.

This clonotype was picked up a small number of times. The CDR3 nucleotides are TGTGCCAGCGGGGGAGGCGGTATCAGACATTCCGATACGCAGTATTTT. Translation gives CASGGGGIRHSDTQYF. The chain links TRBV5-5 to TRBJ2-3; D is possibly TRBD2 (6 bases). The ends were cut back, 7 bases at V and 6 bases at J, with 24 bases in the middle. Germline assignment: CDR1 SGHKS and CDR2 YYEKEE (reference sequence). The CDR3 extends over 16 amino acids.

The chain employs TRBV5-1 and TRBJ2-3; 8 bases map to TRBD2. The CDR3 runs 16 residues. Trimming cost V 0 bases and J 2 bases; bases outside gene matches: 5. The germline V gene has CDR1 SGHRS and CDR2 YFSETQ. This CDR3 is CASSLVLAEITDTQYF. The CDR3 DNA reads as TGCGCCAGCAGCTTGGTACTAGCGGAGATCACAGATACGCAGTATTTT.

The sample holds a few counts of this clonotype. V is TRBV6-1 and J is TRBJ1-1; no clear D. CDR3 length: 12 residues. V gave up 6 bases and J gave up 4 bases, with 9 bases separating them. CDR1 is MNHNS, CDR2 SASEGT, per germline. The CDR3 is CASRPQGTEAFF. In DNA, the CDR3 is TGTGCCAGCAGGCCCCAAGGCACTGAAGCTTTCTTT.

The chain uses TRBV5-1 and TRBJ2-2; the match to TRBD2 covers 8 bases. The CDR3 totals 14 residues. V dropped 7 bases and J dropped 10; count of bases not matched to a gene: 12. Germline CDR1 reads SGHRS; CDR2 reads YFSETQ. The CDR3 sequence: CASSGLGHRAELFF. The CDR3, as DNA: TGCGCCAGCTCGGGACTAGGACACCGGGCGGAGCTGTTTTTT.

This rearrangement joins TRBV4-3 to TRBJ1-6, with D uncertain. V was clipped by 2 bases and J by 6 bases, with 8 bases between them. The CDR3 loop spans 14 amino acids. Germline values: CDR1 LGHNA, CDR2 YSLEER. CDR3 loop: CASSQTGLNSPLHF. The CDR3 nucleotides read TGCGCCAGCAGCCAAACCGGCCTTAATTCACCCCTCCACTTT.

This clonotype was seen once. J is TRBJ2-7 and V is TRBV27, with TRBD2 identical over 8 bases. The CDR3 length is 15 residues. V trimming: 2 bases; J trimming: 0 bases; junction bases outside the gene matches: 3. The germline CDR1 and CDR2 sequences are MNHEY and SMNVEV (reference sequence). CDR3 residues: CASSLRLAYSYEQYF. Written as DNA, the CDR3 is TGTGCCAGCAGTTTACGACTAGCGTACTCCTACGAGCAGTACTTC.

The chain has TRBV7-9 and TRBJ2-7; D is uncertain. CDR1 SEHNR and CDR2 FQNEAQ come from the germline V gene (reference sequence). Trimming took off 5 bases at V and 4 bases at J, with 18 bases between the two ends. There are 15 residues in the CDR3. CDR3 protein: CASSPIGNALYEQYF. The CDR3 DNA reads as TGTGCCAGCAGCCCAATAGGGAACGCCTTATACGAGCAGTACTTC. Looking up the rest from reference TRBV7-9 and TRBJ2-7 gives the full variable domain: DTGVSQNPRHKITKRGQNVTFRCDPISEHNRLYWYRQTLGQGPEFLTYFQNEAQLEKSRLLSDRFSAERPKGSFSTLEIQRTEQGDSAMYLCASSPIGNALYEQYFGPGTRLTVT.

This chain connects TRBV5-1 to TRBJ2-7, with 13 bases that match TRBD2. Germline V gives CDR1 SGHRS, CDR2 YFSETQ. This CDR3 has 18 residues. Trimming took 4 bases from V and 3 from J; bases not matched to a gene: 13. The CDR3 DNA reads TGCGCCAGCAGCATGAATGCCGGGACTAGCGGGACCCTCTACGAGCAGTACTTC. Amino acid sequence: CASSMNAGTSGTLYEQYF.

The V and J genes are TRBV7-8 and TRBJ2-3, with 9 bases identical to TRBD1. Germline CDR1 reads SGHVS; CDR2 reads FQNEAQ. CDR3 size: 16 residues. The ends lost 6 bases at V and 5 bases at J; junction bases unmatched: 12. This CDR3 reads CASRSYRGRQQDTQYF. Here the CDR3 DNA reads TGTGCCAGCAGGTCCTACAGGGGGCGGCAGCAAGATACGCAGTATTTT.

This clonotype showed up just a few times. The chain's CDR3 is CASSSRGSGLQETQYF. The CDR3 DNA reads TGCGCCAGCAGCTCCCGAGGTAGCGGCCTTCAAGAGACCCAGTACTTC. This chain links TRBV5-1 with TRBJ2-5; tentative D call: TRBD2 (6 bases). This CDR3 comprises 16 residues. Looked up from germline, CDR1 is SGHRS and CDR2 is YFSETQ. V lost 3 bases to trimming and J lost 2 bases, with 17 bases between them.